The clone carrying this T cell receptor beta chain was seen only a few times. Its specificity is not known. The entry originates in a study of T cell repertoires in cytomegalovirus infection. Study as a whole: Well-studied HLA-B-restricted epitopes and recently identified HLA-C-restricted epitopes of CMV were both used in the study.

Findings of the study overall: The cumulative frequency of public TCR beta families identified carriers of CMV plus the relevant HLA.

MiXCR, run by TCRdb on the reads, gives a single entry per CDR3 protein. Among more than 250,000 distinct CDR3 sequences, around a quarter were seen once, and the ten largest hold approximately 12%. Germline lookup yields CDR1 SGHTA and CDR2 FQGNSA. CDR3 length: 14 amino acids. The V end lost 1 base, the J end lost 6 bases, and 10 bases lay between the germline ends. Sequencing was performed on cultured PBMCs, taken from culture after CMV antigen stimulation. The TCR was taken from a human donor in good health (CMV status not recorded). Some clones in this sample may be carry-over from other donors' samples. The gene calls are TRBV7-2 and TRBJ2-1, with D possibly being TRBD2 (5 bases). CDR3 region: CASSLGIAGNEQFF. CDR3 nucleotides: TGTGCCAGCAGCTTAGGCATCGCGGGCAATGAGCAGTTCTTC.